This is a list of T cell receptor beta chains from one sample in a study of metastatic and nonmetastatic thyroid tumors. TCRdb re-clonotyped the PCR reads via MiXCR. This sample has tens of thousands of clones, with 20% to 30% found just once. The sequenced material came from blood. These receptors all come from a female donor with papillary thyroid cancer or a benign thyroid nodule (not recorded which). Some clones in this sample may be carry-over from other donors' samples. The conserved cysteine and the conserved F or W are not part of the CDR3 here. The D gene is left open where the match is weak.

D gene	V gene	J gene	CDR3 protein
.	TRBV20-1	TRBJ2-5	SARKSPGFQETQY
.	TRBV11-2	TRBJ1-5	AGSPGISNQPQH
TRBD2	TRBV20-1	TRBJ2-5	SARDWGLAGGHGETQY
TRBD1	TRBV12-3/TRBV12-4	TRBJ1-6	ASSQRQGANSPLH
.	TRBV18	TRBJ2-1	ASSKANNEQF
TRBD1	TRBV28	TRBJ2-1	ASSSPGTGASEQF
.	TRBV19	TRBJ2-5	ASGQQETQY
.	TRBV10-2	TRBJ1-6	ASSGSFNNSPLH
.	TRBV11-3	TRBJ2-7	ASSFGRIYEQY
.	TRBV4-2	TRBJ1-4	ASSQEGTATNEKLF
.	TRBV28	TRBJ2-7	ASSLGHQIEQY
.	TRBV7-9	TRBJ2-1	ASSPGTQEQF
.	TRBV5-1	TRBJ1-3	ASSPPQGDTIY
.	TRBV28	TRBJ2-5	ASISPTGSETQY
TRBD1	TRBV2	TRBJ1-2	ASIRDRAQGGYT
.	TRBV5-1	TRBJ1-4	ASSLVLSDKKLF
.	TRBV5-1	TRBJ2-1	ASSASCTQGNEQF
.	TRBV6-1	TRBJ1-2	ASSATTVNYGYT
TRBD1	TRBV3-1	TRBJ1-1	ASSQSDRLNTEAF
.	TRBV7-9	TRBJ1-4	ASSLDGTNEKLF
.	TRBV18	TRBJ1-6	ASSRDRNSPLH
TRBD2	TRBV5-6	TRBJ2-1	ASSSVLAGETNEQF
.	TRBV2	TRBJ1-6	ASADQVGSSPLH
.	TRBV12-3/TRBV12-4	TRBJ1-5	ASSVWVPDQPQH
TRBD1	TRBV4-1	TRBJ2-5	ASSQGPGQGAGETQY
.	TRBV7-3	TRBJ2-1	ASSLTVYNEQF
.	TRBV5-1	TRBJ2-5	ASSLGGRETQY
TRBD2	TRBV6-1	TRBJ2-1	ASSAGWGGNEQF
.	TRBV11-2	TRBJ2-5	ASSLDHFGAGRFETQY
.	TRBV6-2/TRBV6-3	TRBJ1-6	ASSLRDTHSPLH
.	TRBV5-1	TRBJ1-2	ASSLRGVNYGYT
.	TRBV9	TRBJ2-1	ASSVVPLSRSEGEQF
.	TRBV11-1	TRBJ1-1	ASSLALNTEAF
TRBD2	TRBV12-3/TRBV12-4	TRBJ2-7	ASTPGLAGASYEQY
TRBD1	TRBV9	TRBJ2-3	ASSVMSGQGNTDTQY
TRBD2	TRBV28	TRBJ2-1	ASSLGPGLAGYNEQF
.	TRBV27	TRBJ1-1	ASSLRVGLTEAF
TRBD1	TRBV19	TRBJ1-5	ASSPGRDSLYSNQPQH
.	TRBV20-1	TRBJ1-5	SAREGMRNQPQH
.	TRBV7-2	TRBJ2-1	ASSLGSTSMYEQF
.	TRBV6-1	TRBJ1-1	ASTKGENTEAF
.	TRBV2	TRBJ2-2	ASIKQVSGAREKTWELF
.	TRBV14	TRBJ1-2	ASSQGDFRGYT
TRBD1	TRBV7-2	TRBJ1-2	ASSSGTGNYGYT
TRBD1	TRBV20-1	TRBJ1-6	SALRAGQSHNSPLH
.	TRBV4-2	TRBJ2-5	ASSQAWGDQETQY
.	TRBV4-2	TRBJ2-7	ASSQAPISDEQY
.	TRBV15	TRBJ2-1	ATSRGRDSYLNEQF
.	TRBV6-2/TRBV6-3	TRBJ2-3	ASKEGLDTDTQY
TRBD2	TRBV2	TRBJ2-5	ASSGSGSGETQY
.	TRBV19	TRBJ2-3	ASRPRGGTTQY
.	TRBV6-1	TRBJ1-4	ASSSTTGIGNEKLF